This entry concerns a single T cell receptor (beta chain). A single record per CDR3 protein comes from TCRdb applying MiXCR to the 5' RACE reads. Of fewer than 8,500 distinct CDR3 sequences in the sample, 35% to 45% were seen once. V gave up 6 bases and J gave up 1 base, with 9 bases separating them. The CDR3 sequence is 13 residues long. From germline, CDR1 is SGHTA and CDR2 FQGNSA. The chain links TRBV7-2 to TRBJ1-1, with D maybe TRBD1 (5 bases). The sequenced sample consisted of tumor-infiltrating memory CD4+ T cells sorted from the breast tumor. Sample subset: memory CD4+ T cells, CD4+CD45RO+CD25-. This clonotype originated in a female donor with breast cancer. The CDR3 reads CASSQGANTEAFF. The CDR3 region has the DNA TGTGCCAGCAGTCAAGGGGCGAACACTGAAGCTTTCTTT.